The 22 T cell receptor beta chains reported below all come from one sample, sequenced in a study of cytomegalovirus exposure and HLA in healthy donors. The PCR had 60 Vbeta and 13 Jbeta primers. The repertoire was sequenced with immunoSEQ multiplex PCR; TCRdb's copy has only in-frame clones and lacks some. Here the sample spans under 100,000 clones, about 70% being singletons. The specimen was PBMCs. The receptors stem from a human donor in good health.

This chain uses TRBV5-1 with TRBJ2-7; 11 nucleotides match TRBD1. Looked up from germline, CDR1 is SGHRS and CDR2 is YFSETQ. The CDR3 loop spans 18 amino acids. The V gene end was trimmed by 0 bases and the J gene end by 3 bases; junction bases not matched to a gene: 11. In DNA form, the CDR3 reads TGCGCCAGCAGCTTGGTGGGCCCCGGACAGGGGGCGCTCTACGAGCAGTACTTC. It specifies CASSLVGPGQGALYEQYF.

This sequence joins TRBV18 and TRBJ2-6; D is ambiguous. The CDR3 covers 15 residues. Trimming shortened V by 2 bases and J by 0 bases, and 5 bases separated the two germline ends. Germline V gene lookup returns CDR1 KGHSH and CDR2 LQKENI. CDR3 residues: CASSPGRSGANVLTF. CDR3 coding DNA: TGTGCCAGCTCACCAGGCCGCTCTGGGGCCAACGTCCTGACTTTC. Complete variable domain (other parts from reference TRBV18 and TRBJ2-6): NAGVMQNPRHLVRRRGQEARLRCSPMKGHSHVYWYRQLPEEGLKFMVYLQKENIIDESGMPKERFSAEFPKEGPSILRIQQVVRGDSAAYFCASSPGRSGANVLTFGAGSRLTVL.

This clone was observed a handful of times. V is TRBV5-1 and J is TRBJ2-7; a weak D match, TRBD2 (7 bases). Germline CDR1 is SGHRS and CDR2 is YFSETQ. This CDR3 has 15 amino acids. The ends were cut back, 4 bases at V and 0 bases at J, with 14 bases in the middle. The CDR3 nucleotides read TGCGCCAGCAGCAGGGGGGGCCTGAGCTCCTACGAGCAGTACTTC. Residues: CASSRGGLSSYEQYF.

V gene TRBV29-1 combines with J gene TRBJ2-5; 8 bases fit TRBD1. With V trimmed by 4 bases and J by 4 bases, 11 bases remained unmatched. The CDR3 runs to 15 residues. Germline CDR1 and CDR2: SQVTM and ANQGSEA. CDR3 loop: CSVGSGQGMGETQYF. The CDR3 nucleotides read TGCAGCGTTGGAAGCGGACAGGGTATGGGAGAGACCCAGTACTTC.

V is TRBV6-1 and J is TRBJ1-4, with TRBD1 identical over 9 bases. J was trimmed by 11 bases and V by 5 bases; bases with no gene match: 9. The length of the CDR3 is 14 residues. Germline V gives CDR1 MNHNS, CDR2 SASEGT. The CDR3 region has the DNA TGTGCCAGCAGTCGAATACAGGGGGCCGGGAAACTGTTTTTT. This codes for CASSRIQGAGKLFF.

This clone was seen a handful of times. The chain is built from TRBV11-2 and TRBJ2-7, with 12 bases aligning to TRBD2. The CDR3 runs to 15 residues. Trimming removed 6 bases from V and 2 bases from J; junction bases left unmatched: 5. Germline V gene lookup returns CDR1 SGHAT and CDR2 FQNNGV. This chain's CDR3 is CASRSLAGGTYEQYF. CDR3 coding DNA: TGTGCCAGCAGGTCTCTAGCGGGAGGGACCTACGAGCAGTACTTC.

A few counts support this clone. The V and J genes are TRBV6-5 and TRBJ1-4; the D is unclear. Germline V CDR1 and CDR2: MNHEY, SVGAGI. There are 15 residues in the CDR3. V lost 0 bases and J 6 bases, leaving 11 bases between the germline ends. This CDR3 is CASSYSARLDEKLFF. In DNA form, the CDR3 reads TGTGCCAGCAGTTACTCAGCAAGGCTAGATGAAAAACTGTTTTTT.

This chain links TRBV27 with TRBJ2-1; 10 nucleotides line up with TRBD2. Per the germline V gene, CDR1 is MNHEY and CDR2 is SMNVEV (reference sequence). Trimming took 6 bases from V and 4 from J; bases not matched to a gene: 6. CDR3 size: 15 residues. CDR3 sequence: CASRITSGEYNEQFF. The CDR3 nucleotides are TGTGCCAGCAGAATAACTAGCGGGGAATACAATGAGCAGTTCTTC.

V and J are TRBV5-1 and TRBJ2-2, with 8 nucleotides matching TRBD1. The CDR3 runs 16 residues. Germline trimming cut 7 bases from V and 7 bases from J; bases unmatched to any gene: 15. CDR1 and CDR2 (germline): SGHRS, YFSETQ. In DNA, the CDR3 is TGCGCCAGCTCCATCTTAGCGACAGGGGAGGTCGGGGAGCTGTTTTTT. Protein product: CASSILATGEVGELFF.

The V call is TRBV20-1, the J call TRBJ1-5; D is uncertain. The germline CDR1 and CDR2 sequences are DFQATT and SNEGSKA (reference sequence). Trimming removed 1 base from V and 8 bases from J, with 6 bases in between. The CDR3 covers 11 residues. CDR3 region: CSARGQEPQHF. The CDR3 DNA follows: TGCAGTGCTAGAGGTCAGGAGCCCCAGCATTTT.

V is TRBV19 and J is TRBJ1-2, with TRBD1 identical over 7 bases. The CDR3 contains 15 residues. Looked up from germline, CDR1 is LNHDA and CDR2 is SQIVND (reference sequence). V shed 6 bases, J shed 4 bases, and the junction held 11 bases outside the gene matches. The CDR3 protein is CASRVRAGGLYGYTF. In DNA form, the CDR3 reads TGTGCCAGTAGAGTGAGGGCAGGGGGGCTCTATGGCTACACCTTC.

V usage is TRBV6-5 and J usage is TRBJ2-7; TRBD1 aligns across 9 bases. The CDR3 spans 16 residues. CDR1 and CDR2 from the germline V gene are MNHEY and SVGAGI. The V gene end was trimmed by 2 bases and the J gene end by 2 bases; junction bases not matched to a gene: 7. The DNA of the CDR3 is TGTGCCAGCAGTTACGACCCGGGACAGGGCACCTACGAGCAGTACTTC. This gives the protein CASSYDPGQGTYEQYF.

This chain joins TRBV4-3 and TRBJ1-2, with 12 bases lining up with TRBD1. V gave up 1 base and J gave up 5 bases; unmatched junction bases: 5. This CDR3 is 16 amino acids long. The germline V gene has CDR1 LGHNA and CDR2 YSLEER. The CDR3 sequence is CASSQGGTGGRYGYTF. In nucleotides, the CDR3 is TGCGCCAGCAGCCAAGGGGGGACAGGGGGCAGGTATGGCTACACCTTC.

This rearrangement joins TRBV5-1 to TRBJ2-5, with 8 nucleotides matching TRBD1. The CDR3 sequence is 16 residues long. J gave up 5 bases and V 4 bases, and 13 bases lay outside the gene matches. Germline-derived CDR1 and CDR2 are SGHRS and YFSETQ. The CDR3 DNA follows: TGCGCCAGCAGCGAATCGACAGGGGAGTGGGTCGAGACCCAGTACTTC. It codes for CASSESTGEWVETQYF. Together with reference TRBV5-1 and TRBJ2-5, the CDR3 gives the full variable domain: KAGVTQTPRYLIKTRGQQVTLSCSPISGHRSVSWYQQTPGQGLQFLFEYFSETQRNKGNFPGRFSGRQFSNSRSEMNVSTLELGDSALYLCASSESTGEWVETQYFGPGTRLLVL.

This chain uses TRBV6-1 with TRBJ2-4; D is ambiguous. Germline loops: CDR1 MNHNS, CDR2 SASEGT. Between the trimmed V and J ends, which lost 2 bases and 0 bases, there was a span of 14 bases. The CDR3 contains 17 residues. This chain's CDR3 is CASSEPSLGLAKNIQYF. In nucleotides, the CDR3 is TGTGCCAGCAGTGAACCCTCGCTTGGGCTAGCCAAAAACATTCAGTACTTC.

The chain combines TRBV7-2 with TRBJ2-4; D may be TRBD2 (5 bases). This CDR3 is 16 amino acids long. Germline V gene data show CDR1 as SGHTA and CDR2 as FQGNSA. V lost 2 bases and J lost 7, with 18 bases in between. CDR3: CASSLQVGLAVNIQYF. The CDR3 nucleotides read TGTGCCAGCAGCTTACAAGTGGGCCTAGCTGTTAACATTCAGTACTTC.

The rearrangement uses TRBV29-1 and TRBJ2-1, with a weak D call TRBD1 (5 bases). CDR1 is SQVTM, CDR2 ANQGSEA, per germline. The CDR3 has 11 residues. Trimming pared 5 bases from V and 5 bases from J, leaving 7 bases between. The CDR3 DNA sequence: TGCAGCGTTATGACAGACAATGAGCAGTTCTTC. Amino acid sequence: CSVMTDNEQFF.

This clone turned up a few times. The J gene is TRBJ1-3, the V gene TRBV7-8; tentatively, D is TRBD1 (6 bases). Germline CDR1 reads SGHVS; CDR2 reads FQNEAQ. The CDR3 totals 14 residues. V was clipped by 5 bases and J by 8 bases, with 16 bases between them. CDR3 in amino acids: CASSPYGQKDTIYF. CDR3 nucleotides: TGTGCCAGCAGCCCATACGGACAGAAAGACACCATATATTTT.

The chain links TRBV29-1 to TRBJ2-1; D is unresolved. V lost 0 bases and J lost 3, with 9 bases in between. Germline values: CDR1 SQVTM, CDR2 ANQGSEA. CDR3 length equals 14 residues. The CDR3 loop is CSVEDGQSYNEQFF. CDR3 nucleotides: TGCAGCGTTGAAGATGGCCAAAGCTACAATGAGCAGTTCTTC.

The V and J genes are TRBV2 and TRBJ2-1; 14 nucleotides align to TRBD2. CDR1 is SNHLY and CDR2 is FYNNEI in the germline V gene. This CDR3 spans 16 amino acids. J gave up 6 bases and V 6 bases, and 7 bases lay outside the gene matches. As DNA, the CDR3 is TGTGCCAGCAGCGCCAAGACTAGCGGGGGGGCCAATGAGCAGTTCTTC. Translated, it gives CASSAKTSGGANEQFF.

CDR3 sequence: CSVSGGNYGYTF. The CDR3 nucleotides are TGCAGCGTTTCAGGGGGCAACTATGGCTACACCTTC. The chain employs TRBV29-1 and TRBJ1-2; 8 bases align to TRBD1. The CDR3 has 12 amino acids. V lost 5 bases to trimming and J lost 2 bases; unmatched junction nucleotides: 1. CDR1 is SQVTM and CDR2 is ANQGSEA in the germline V gene.

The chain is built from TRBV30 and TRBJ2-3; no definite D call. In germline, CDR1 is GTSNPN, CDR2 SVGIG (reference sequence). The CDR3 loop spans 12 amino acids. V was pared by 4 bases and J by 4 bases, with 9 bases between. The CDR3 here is CAWTPTADTQYF. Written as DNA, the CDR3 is TGTGCCTGGACCCCTACGGCAGATACGCAGTATTTT.